One and the same sample provided the 8 T cell receptor beta chains below, sequenced in a study of OX40 agonist ivuxolimab in advanced cancers. The method was immunoSEQ multiplex PCR; TCRdb's version includes in-frame clones alone and lacks a portion of them. The repertoire holds about 46,000 clones, with around 84% as singletons. Here the sequenced sample was CD4+ or CD8+ T cells sorted from blood, taken in a trial of the OX40 agonist ivuxolimab. These receptors were obtained from an adult with an advanced solid tumor such as melanoma, head and neck, liver or kidney cancer.

To note about this clone: One junction end disagrees with the germline gene, perhaps due to a read error. The chain has TRBV7-7 and TRBJ2-7; D is ambiguous. The CDR3 runs 13 residues. Germline V lookup: CDR1 SSHAT, CDR2 FNYEAQ (reference sequence). The CDR3 reads CASSLTIPGEQYF. The CDR3 DNA follows: TGTGCTAGCAGTCTCACAATCCCTGGAGAGCAGTACTTC.

The rearrangement uses TRBV7-6 and TRBJ1-4, with 8 nucleotides matching TRBD1. This CDR3 contains 18 residues. V gave up 1 base and J gave up 10 bases; unmatched junction bases: 17. Germline V lookup: CDR1 SGHVS, CDR2 FNYEAQ. The CDR3: CASSLEVSDRGGYGKLFF. Written as DNA, the CDR3 is TGTGCCAGCAGCTTAGAGGTTTCTGACAGGGGAGGTTACGGAAAACTGTTTTTT. The complete variable domain, with remaining parts taken from reference TRBV7-6 and TRBJ1-4, reads GAGVSQSPRYKVTKRGQDVALRCDPISGHVSLYWYRQALGQGPEFLTYFNYEAQQDKSGLPNDRFSAERPEGSISTLTIQRTEQRDSAMYRCASSLEVSDRGGYGKLFFGSGTQLSVL.

The rearrangement joins TRBV5-1 to TRBJ2-5; D remains ambiguous. Between the trimmed V and J ends, which lost 3 bases and 3 bases, there was a span of 9 bases. CDR1 and CDR2 from the germline V gene are SGHRS and YFSETQ. The CDR3 length is 13 residues. DNA of the CDR3: TGCGCCAGCAGCTACTATCCGGAAGAGACCCAGTACTTC. Translating gives CASSYYPEETQYF.

The chain combines TRBV10-3 with TRBJ2-2, with D perhaps matching TRBD1 (6 bases). The CDR3 is 16 residues long. CDR1 ENHRY and CDR2 SYGVKD come from the germline V gene. Trimming left V 4 bases short and J 3 bases short, with 15 bases between. The CDR3 sequence is CAISGTGGADTGELFF. Here the CDR3 DNA reads TGTGCCATCAGTGGGACTGGGGGCGCCGACACCGGGGAGCTGTTTTTT.

This chain connects TRBV2 to TRBJ2-5; 9 positions match TRBD1. This CDR3 has 17 residues. Unmatched junction bases numbered 14, after V lost 5 bases and J lost 4 bases. Germline V CDR1 and CDR2: SNHLY, FYNNEI. The CDR3 protein is CASSLRDRALRAETQYF. In nucleotides, the CDR3 is TGTGCCAGCAGTCTCCGGGACAGGGCTCTTCGGGCAGAGACCCAGTACTTC.

The rearrangement uses TRBV9 and TRBJ2-7; D might be TRBD2 (5 bases). V dropped 0 bases and J dropped 5 bases, with 6 bases sitting between them. There are 12 residues in the CDR3. Germline CDR1 SGDLS, CDR2 YYNGEE. The CDR3 DNA reads TGTGCCAGCAGCGTAGGGGGAGACGAGCAGTACTTC. This sequence encodes CASSVGGDEQYF.

This clone is categorized as medium-sized. This chain uses TRBV4-3 with TRBJ1-2; TRBD1 might be the D (6 bases). From germline, CDR1 is LGHNA and CDR2 YSLEER. Trimming removed 0 bases at V and 4 bases at J, with 15 bases between. The CDR3 extends over 16 amino acids. The CDR3 loop reads CASSQDLTGRPYGYTF. In DNA, the CDR3 is TGCGCCAGCAGCCAAGATCTTACAGGGAGACCCTATGGCTACACCTTC.

The chain links TRBV2 to TRBJ1-5; 7 nucleotides agree with TRBD1. There are 14 residues in the CDR3. Germline trimming cut 5 bases from V and 7 bases from J; bases unmatched to any gene: 8. The germline V gene has CDR1 SNHLY and CDR2 FYNNEI. The CDR3 DNA is TGTGCCAGCAGTAAGACAGGGATGAGACAGCCCCAGCATTTT. Its protein is CASSKTGMRQPQHF. The variable domain in full, completed from reference TRBV2 and TRBJ1-5, reads EPEVTQTPSHQVTQMGQEVILRCVPISNHLYFYWYRQILGQKVEFLVSFYNNEISEKSEIFDDQFSVERPDGSNFTLKIRSTKLEDSAMYFCASSKTGMRQPQHFGDGTRLSIL.